This T cell receptor (beta chain) was identified during a study of Ad26.COV2.S vaccination and SARS-CoV-2 variants. As for the study in general: Intramuscular Ad26.COV2.S at 5x10^10 or 1x10^11 viral particles.

As for this clone: Its antigen is unknown.

General observations from the study: Vaccinees and placebo recipients showed similar non-spike TCR breadth.

Germline lookup yields CDR1 SQVTM and CDR2 ANQGSEA. Trimming shortened V by 2 bases and J by 6 bases, and 13 bases separated the two germline ends. This CDR3 is 13 amino acids long. TCRdb keeps only in-frame clones here, not all; method: immunoSEQ multiplex PCR. This table holds 300,000 to 400,000 clones, around 88% found once. Treatment reported: approximately 18 received Ad26.COV2.S at low or high dose, single or two shots; about five received placebo; per-sample allocation not given. Collection of the samples took place on day 63 after the first injection of vaccine or placebo. This sequence joins TRBV29-1 and TRBJ1-2; D ambiguous. The receptor was isolated from a person aged 18-60 years who received the Ad26.COV2.S COVID-19 vaccine or a placebo. Sequenced here: peripheral blood, sampled in a trial of Ad26.COV2.S vaccine versus placebo. In nucleotides, the CDR3 is TGCAGCGTTGAAACTTATAAGGGCGATGGCTACACCTTC. It yields the protein CSVETYKGDGYTF.